This entry is about one T cell receptor (beta chain). There are a few counts of this clonotype. No antigen is known for it. No much larger clonotype is one base removed from it; base qualities were not supplied. The data were taken from a study of post-analysis software for immune sequencing data (dated by TCRdb to the mid-2010s). Broadly, across the study: Disease courses on record covered relapsing-remitting, secondary progressive and progressive-relapsing multiple sclerosis, though some patients had no subtype annotation. A subset of samples was prepared in parallel using single-end sample barcoding, then pooled and co-amplified after Illumina adapter ligation. The patient repertoires were compared against about 10 previously published healthy control repertoires obtained from donors aged about 6 to 27 years.

TCR beta repertoires were profiled from peripheral blood of some 13 young patients with multiple sclerosis to demonstrate the VDJtools post-analysis software. Multiple sclerosis patients were children and adolescents aged about 6 to 17 years. Overall study results and their limits: Normalized Chao1 diversity was significantly lower in multiple sclerosis patients than controls, suggesting substantial peripheral T-cell clonal expansion. The multiple sclerosis patient group was slightly younger than the control group. Direct clustering with F measure revealed strong co-clustering of samples prepared in the same batch, which led to a batch-effect correction.

The library was built by means of PCR. The run used an Illumina HiSeq 2500. Unique molecular identifiers were incorporated into TCR beta cDNA libraries to reduce PCR and sequencing biases. Per 1 to 10 million input T cells, around 500,000 cDNA molecules were obtained, such that each molecule approximated one T cell. The patient libraries were prepared and sequenced with the same protocol used for the earlier healthy control dataset. Within a given batch, samples were prepared together, multiplexed and sequenced on the same HiSeq lane. The published analysis was carried out like this. MIGEC handled the raw barcoded reads, throwing out single-read molecular identifier groups before consensus assembly and CDR3 extraction. VDJtools was used for post-analysis of the clonotype tables, and diversity was normalized by down-sampling every dataset to the size of the smallest sample. In repertoire overlap clustering, CDR3 amino acid sequences, but not nucleotide sequences, were matched to correct batch-related cross-sample contamination. TCRdb reran the public reads through fastp at Q25 and MiXCR, keeping productive beta chains. CDR3 protein sequences are deduplicated, and each keeps its most common genes and DNA. TCRdb, not the original authors, processed these V and J calls. The sample contains about 800,000 distinct CDR3 sequences, roughly 29% of them found a single time. About 0.5% of the sample rests with the top ten.

Sequencing was carried out using blood. This receptor was obtained from a girl aged 10 to 17 with multiple sclerosis.

The nucleotide sequence is TGTGCCACTCGGGGCATATACGAGCAGTACTTC. This encodes CATRGIYEQYF. This chain is built from TRBV7-8 and TRBJ2-7; the D element might be TRBD1 or TRBD2, as each aligns at 5 bases. The CDR3 runs 11 residues from the cysteine to the phenylalanine. Of all the DNA, just the CDR3 is kept, 33 bases in frame from base 1. CDR1 SGHVS and CDR2 FQNEAQ are derived from the germline V gene. Trimming at the junction amounts to 10 bases on V and 4 bases on J, and the germline ends lie 11 bases apart.